The 9 T cell receptor beta chains listed next were all sequenced from one sample in a study of blood T cells in healthy people across ages. Using a J-beta primer mix together with a sample-barcoded 5' primer, a second PCR was run for roughly 7 to 11 cycles. Each CDR3 protein is one row after TCRdb ran MiXCR on the 5' RACE reads. The sample comprises fewer than 900,000 distinct CDR3 sequences, around 46% of which are singletons, and 20% to 25% rests with the top ten. The sequencing sample was made of blood. These receptor sequences come from a woman aged 55-75 years in good health.

V gene TRBV20-1 combines with J gene TRBJ2-3; the D call may be TRBD1 or TRBD2 (5 bases each). The CDR3 consists of 11 residues. V lost 4 bases to trimming and J lost 10 bases, with 12 bases between them. Germline assignment: CDR1 DFQATT and CDR2 SNEGSKA (reference sequence). The CDR3 DNA follows: TGCAGTGCTACAAAGGGGCGGGCGCAGTATTTT. Protein: CSATKGRAQYF.

The chain employs TRBV7-7 and TRBJ2-1, with 7 bases that match TRBD2. The CDR3 is made up of 15 amino acids. Germline CDR1 is SSHAT and CDR2 is FNYEAQ (reference sequence). Trimming took 1 base from V and 4 from J; bases not matched to a gene: 4. CDR3 residues: CASSLEGLGYNEQFF. CDR3 coding DNA: TGTGCCAGCAGCTTAGAAGGACTAGGGTACAATGAGCAGTTCTTC. Full variable domain (outside the CDR3, taken from reference TRBV7-7 and TRBJ2-1): GAGVSQSPRYKVTKRGQDVTLRCDPISSHATLYWYQQALGQGPEFLTYFNYEAQPDKSGLPSDRFSAERPEGSISTLTIQRTEQRDSAMYRCASSLEGLGYNEQFFGPGTRLTVL.

This clonotype was detected a few times. The chain recombines TRBV4-3 with TRBJ2-3, with 10 positions matching TRBD1. There are 16 residues in the CDR3. V was pared by 0 bases and J by 5 bases, with 5 bases of the junction left unmatched. Germline CDR1 LGHNA, CDR2 YSLEER. The CDR3 DNA reads as TGCGCCAGCAGCCAAGATCAAAGGACAGGGGGAGATACGCAGTATTTT. This translates into CASSQDQRTGGDTQYF.

The gene calls are TRBV6-1 and TRBJ2-5, with TRBD2 as a possible D gene (5 bases). The germline CDR1 and CDR2 sequences are MNHNS and SASEGT. This CDR3 contains 21 residues. V was shortened by 5 bases and J by 2 bases, with 33 bases between the two germline ends. CDR3 coding DNA: TGTGCCAGCAGTCGAACCAGTCCCCCGGCGCTACAAGCGGCATGGCAAGAGACCCAGTACTTC. The encoded protein is CASSRTSPPALQAAWQETQYF.

Only a few counts were recorded for this clonotype. The chain uses TRBV7-3 and TRBJ2-3; D not resolved. Per the germline V gene, CDR1 is SGHTA and CDR2 is FQGTGA. V was cut by 1 base and J by 0 bases, with 8 bases left in between. The CDR3 covers 15 residues. The CDR3 is CASSLSGPSTDTQYF. DNA for the CDR3: TGTGCCAGCAGCTTAAGCGGCCCCAGCACAGATACGCAGTATTTT.

The gene calls are TRBV20-1 and TRBJ1-2, with TRBD1 matching 9 bases. Germline CDR1 reads DFQATT; CDR2 reads SNEGSKA (reference sequence). Trimming cost V 5 bases and J 8 bases; bases outside gene matches: 15. The CDR3 runs to 15 residues. The CDR3 loop reads CSAPGPGTGKDGYTF. The CDR3 coding sequence is TGCAGTGCTCCCGGGCCGGGGACAGGGAAAGACGGCTACACCTTC.

This clonotype occurred once. A much larger clone is a single base away; this may be a read error. The chain joins TRBV7-3 to TRBJ2-7; TRBD2 might be the D (6 bases). The CDR3 loop spans 15 amino acids. V lost 5 bases, J lost 2 bases, and 16 bases lay in between. Germline loops: CDR1 SGHTA, CDR2 FQGTGA. The CDR3 protein is CASSPAGLGPYEQYF. As DNA, the CDR3 is TGTGCCAGCAGCCCTGCGGGACTCGGGCCCTACGAGCAGTACTTC.

This clonotype has ten or more counts. This chain joins TRBV28 and TRBJ2-3, with D possibly TRBD1 on 6 matching bases. With 4 bases removed from V and 0 bases from J, the gap between germline ends came to 11 bases. Germline V gene sequence: CDR1 MDHEN, CDR2 SYDVKM. The CDR3 contains 15 residues. CDR3 sequence reads: CASSSGQRSTDTQYF. CDR3 coding DNA: TGTGCCAGCAGTTCAGGACAGCGAAGCACAGATACGCAGTATTTT.

In this sample, this clonotype turned up a few times. The chain uses TRBV28 and TRBJ2-1; D is tentatively TRBD1 or TRBD2 (5 bases each). Trimming cost V 5 bases and J 6 bases, with 14 bases left between them. Per germline, CDR1 MDHEN and CDR2 SYDVKM. This CDR3 comprises 14 residues. CDR3 protein: CASSPIGESNEQFF. The DNA of the CDR3 is TGTGCCAGCAGTCCCATAGGGGAGTCCAATGAGCAGTTCTTC.